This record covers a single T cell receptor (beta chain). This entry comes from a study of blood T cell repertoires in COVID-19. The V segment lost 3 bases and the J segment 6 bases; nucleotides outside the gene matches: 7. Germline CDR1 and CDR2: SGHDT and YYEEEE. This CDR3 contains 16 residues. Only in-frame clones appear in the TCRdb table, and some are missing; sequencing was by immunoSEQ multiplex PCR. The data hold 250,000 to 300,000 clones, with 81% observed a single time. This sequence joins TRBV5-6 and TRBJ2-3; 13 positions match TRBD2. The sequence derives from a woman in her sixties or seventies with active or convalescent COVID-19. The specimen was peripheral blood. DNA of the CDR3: TGTGCCAGCAGCTCCCAGGGACTAGCGGGGAGTGATACGCAGTATTTT. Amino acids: CASSSQGLAGSDTQYF.